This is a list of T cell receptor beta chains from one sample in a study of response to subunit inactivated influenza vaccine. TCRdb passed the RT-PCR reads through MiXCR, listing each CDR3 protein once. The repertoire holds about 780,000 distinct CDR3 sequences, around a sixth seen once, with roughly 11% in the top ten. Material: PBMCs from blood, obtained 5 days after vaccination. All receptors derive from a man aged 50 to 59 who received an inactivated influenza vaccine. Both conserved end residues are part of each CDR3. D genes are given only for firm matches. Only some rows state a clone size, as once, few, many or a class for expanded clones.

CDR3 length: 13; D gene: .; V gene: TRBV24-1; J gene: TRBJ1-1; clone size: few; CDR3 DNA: TGTGCCACCAGTGATAACACGGGAAACCGAGCTTTCTTT; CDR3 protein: CATSDNTGNRAFF
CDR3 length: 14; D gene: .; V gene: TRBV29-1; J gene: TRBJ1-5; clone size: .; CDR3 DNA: TGCAGCGTTGCCGTCGCAGGTAGCAATCAGCCCCAGCATTTT; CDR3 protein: CSVAVAGSNQPQHF
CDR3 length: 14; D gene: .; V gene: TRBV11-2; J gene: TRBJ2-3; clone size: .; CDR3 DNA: TGTGCCAGCAGCCCGACTCTCCAGGGGGATACGCAGTATTTT; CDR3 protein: CASSPTLQGDTQYF
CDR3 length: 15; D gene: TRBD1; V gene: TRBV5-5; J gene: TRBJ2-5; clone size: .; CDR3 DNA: TGTGCCAGCAGCCGAGGGACAGGGATAGAAGAGACCCAGTACTTC; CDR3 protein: CASSRGTGIEETQYF
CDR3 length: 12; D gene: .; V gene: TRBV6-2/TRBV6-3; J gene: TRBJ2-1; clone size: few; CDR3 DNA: TGTGCCAGCAGCCCCCAGGGGAAGGTGCAGTTCTTC; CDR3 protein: CASSPQGKVQFF
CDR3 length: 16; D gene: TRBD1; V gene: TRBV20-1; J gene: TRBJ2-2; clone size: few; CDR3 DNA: TGCAGTGCAAAGCCTCCGGGACAGGGGAACACCGGGGAGCTGTTTTTT; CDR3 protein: CSAKPPGQGNTGELFF
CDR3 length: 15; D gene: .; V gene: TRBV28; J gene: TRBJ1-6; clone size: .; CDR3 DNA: TGTGCCAGCTTGGGTTCGACAGAACCAAATTCACCCCTCCACTTT; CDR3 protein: CASLGSTEPNSPLHF
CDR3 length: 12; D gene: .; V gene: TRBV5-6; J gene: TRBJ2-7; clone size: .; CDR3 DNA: TGTGCCAGCAGAAGGGGTGGCTACGAGCAGTACTTC; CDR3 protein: CASRRGGYEQYF
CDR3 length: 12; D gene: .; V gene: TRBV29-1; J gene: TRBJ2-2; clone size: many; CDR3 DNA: TGCAGCGTGGGCAGGAACACCGGGGAGCTGTTTTTT; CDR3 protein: CSVGRNTGELFF
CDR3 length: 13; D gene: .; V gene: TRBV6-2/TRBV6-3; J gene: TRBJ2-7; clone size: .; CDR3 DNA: TGTGCCAGCAGGGCCCTAGCGCGCTACGAGCAGTACTTC; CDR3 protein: CASRALARYEQYF
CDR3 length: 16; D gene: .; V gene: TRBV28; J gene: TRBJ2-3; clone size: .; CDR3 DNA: TGTGCCAGCAGCTTGTGGGATTCGAGGGGCACAGATACGCAGTATTTT; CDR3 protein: CASSLWDSRGTDTQYF
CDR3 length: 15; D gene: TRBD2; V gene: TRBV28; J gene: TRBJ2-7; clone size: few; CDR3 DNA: TGTGCCAGCAGTTTATGGGCTAGCGGGGTGGACGAGCAGTACTTC; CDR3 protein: CASSLWASGVDEQYF
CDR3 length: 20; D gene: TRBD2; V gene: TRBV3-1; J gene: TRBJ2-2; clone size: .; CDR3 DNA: TGTGCCAGCAGCTTGGTCGGACTAGCGGGGACGATCCTGAACACCGGGGAGCTGTTTTTT; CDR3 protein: CASSLVGLAGTILNTGELFF
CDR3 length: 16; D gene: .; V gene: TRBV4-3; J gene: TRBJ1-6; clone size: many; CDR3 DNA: TGCGCCAGCAGCCAAGATCTAAGGGGAGGTAATTCACCCCTCCACTTT; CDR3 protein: CASSQDLRGGNSPLHF
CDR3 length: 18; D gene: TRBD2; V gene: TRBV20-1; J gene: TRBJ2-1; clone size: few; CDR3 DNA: TGCAGTGCTAGATTCGTATTGGGGCCGGGGGGTTCCTACAATGAGCAGTTCTTC; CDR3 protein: CSARFVLGPGGSYNEQFF